The clone carrying this TCR beta chain was counted many times. Its target is unknown. For a library built for alpha chains, this beta chain is a stray read; little rests on its size. The sample originates from a study of spatial heterogeneity in lung cancer. Findings and limits, study-wide: Expanded alpha and beta TCR counts within tumors tracked tumor mutation counts.

TCRdb fed the 5' RACE reads into MiXCR, producing one record per CDR3 protein. Here the sample spans 6,000 to 8,500 distinct CDR3 sequences, less than 15% being singletons. This CDR3 is 14 amino acids long. Trimming took 0 bases from V and 4 from J, leaving 9 bases between them. The germline CDR1 and CDR2 sequences are LNHNV and YYDKDF (reference sequence). Noted time point: sample taken at primary tumor resection. This sequence originates from a male donor with early-stage non-small cell lung cancer. The chain carries TRBV15 and TRBJ2-5; D unclear. This material consisted of lung tumor tissue, taken at surgery. CDR3 loop: CATSREGLSETQYF. The CDR3 nucleotides read TGTGCCACCAGCAGAGAAGGTTTGTCAGAGACCCAGTACTTC.